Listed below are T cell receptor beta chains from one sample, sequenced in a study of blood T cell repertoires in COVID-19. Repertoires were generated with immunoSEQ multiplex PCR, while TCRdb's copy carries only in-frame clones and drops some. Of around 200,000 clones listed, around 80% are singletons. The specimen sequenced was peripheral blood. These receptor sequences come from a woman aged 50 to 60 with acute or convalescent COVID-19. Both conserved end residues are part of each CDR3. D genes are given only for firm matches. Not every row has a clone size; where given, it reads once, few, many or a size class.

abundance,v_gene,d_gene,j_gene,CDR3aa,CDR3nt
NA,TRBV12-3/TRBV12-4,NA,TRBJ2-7,CASSFTGGEQYF,TGTGCCAGCAGTTTTACCGGGGGCGAGCAGTACTTC
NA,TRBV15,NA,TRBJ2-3,CATSRVQGDTQYF,TGTGCCACCAGCAGAGTACAGGGAGATACGCAGTATTTT
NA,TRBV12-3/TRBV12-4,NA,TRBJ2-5,CASSLRETQYF,TGTGCCAGCAGTTTACGAGAGACCCAGTACTTC
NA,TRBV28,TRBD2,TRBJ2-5,CASSLPSGSQETQYF,TGTGCCAGCAGTTTGCCTAGCGGGAGCCAAGAGACCCAGTACTTC
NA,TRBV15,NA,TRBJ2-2,CATSRYREGGELFF,TGTGCCACCAGCAGATACAGGGAAGGCGGGGAGCTGTTTTTT
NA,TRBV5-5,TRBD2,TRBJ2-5,CASSSFAGGVETQYF,TGTGCCAGCAGCTCCTTTGCGGGAGGAGTTGAGACCCAGTACTTC
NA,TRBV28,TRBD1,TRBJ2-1,CASSEQGSNEQFF,TGTGCCAGCAGTGAACAGGGGTCCAATGAGCAGTTCTTC
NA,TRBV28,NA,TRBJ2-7,CASSPPDTGGDEQYF,TGTGCCAGCAGTCCTCCGGACACGGGCGGTGACGAGCAGTACTTC
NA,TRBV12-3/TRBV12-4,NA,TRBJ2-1,CASSELASEQFF,TGTGCCAGCAGTGAACTAGCATCTGAGCAGTTCTTC
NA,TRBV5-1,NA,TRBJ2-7,CASSLFGGNYEQYF,TGCGCCAGCAGCTTGTTCGGGGGTAACTACGAGCAGTACTTC
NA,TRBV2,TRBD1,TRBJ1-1,CASKSLQGVNTEAFF,TGTGCCAGCAAATCCCTACAGGGGGTGAACACTGAAGCTTTCTTT
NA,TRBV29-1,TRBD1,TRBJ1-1,CSVRTGGMSTEAFF,TGCAGCGTAAGGACAGGGGGCATGAGCACTGAAGCTTTCTTT
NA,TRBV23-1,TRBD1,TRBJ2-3,CASIKAGDSEDTQYF,TGCGCCAGCATTAAAGCTGGGGACAGCGAAGATACGCAGTATTTT
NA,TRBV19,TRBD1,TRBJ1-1,CASSIQGASTEAFF,TGTGCCAGTAGTATCCAGGGGGCTAGCACTGAAGCTTTCTTT
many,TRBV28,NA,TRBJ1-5,CASSQDTIKPQHF,TGTGCCAGCAGTCAGGACACTATTAAGCCCCAGCATTTT
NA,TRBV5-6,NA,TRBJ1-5,CASSQGSWGNQPQHF,TGTGCCAGCAGCCAGGGAAGTTGGGGCAATCAGCCCCAGCATTTT
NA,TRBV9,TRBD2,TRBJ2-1,CASSGTSGSMGSYNEQFF,TGTGCCAGCAGCGGGACTAGCGGGAGTATGGGATCCTACAATGAGCAGTTCTTC
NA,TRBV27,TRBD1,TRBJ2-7,CASSLQGALWEQYF,TGTGCCAGCAGTTTGCAGGGGGCCTTATGGGAGCAGTACTTC
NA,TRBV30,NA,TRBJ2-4,CAWTLQNGYIQYF,TGTGCCTGGACCCTACAGAACGGATACATTCAGTACTTC
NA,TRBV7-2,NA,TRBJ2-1,CASSLLGGRNEQFF,TGTGCCAGCAGCCTCCTCGGGGGTAGGAATGAGCAGTTCTTC
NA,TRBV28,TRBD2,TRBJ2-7,CASSLVAGGPSEEQYF,TGTGCCAGCAGTTTAGTCGCGGGAGGGCCATCGGAGGAGCAGTACTTC
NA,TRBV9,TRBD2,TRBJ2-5,CASSVGIAGVYETQYF,TGTGCCAGCAGCGTAGGAATAGCGGGAGTTTATGAGACCCAGTACTTC
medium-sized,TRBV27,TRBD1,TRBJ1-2,CATPGQKFNYGYTF,TGTGCCACCCCGGGACAGAAATTTAACTATGGCTACACCTTC
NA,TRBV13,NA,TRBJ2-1,CASSLTIEQFF,TGTGCCAGCAGCTTAACAATCGAGCAGTTCTTC
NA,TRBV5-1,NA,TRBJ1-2,CASSLAAGVDGYTF,TGCGCCAGCAGCTTGGCCGCGGGGGTTGATGGCTACACCTTC
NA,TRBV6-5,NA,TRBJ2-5,CASSLAAQETQYF,TGTGCCAGCAGCTTAGCGGCCCAAGAGACCCAGTACTTC
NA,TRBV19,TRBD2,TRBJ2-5,CATRDYQKETQYF,TGTGCCACCCGGGACTATCAAAAGGAGACCCAGTACTTC
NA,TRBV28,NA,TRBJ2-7,CASSPYDSFTYEQYF,TGTGCCAGCAGTCCCTATGACAGTTTTACCTACGAGCAGTACTTC
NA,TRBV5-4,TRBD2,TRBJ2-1,CASSFGGSSYNEQFF,TGTGCCAGCAGCTTCGGGGGGAGCTCCTACAATGAGCAGTTCTTC
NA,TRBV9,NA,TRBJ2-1,CASSVVEYYNEQFF,TGTGCCAGCAGCGTAGTGGAGTACTACAATGAGCAGTTCTTC
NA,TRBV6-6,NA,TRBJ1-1,CASSYTGQNTEAFF,TGTGCCAGCAGTTACACAGGGCAGAACACTGAAGCTTTCTTT
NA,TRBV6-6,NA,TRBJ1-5,CASSTWGGDQPQHF,TGTGCCAGCAGTACGTGGGGAGGGGATCAGCCCCAGCATTTT
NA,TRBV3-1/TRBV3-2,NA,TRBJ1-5,CASSQEIGKQPQHF,TGTGCCAGCAGCCAAGAAATCGGGAAACAGCCCCAGCATTTT
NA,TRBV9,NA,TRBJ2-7,CASSLEQYF,TGTGCCAGCAGCCTCGAGCAGTACTTC
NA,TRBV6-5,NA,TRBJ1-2,CASSYSFQGIDYGYTF,TGTGCCAGCAGTTACTCGTTCCAGGGGATAGACTATGGCTACACCTTC
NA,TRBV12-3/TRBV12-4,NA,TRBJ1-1,CASSLGAPPEAFF,TGTGCCAGCAGTTTGGGGGCGCCCCCAGAAGCTTTCTTT
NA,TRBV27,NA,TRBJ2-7,CASSGGTAGYEQYF,TGTGCCAGCAGTGGGGGCACGGCGGGCTACGAGCAGTACTTC
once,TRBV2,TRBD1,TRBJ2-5,CAMQTDRGGTQYF,TGTGCCATGCAAACAGACAGGGGAGGGACCCAGTACTTC
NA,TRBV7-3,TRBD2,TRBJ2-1,CASSLGLLGSSGRASSEQFF,TGTGCCAGCAGCTTAGGCCTTCTCGGTTCGAGCGGGAGGGCCTCGAGTGAGCAGTTCTTC
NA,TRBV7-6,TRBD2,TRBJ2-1,CASSLGGGRGEQFF,TGTGCCAGCAGCTTAGGTGGCGGGAGGGGTGAGCAGTTCTTC
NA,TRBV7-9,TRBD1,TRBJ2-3,CASSLTGDPDTQYF,TGTGCCAGCAGCCTGACAGGGGACCCAGATACGCAGTATTTT
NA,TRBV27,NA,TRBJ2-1,CASSLFRVGVGYNEQFF,TGTGCCAGCAGTTTATTTAGAGTAGGGGTGGGGTACAATGAGCAGTTCTTC
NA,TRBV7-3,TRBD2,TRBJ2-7,CASSLGLAGGEQYF,TGTGCCAGCAGCTTGGGACTAGCGGGAGGCGAGCAGTACTTC
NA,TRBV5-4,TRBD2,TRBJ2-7,CASSTSTSGRYEQYF,TGTGCCAGCAGCACCTCGACTAGCGGGAGATACGAGCAGTACTTC
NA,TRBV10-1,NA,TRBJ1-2,CASSLDTTYGYTF,TGCGCCAGCAGCCTTGACACGACCTATGGCTACACCTTC
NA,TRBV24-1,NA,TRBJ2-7,CATSDLQGFDYEQYF,TGTGCCACCAGTGATCTACAGGGATTTGACTACGAGCAGTACTTC
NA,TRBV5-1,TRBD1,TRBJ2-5,CASSFPPGQGIPLRETQYF,TGCGCCAGCAGCTTCCCACCGGGACAGGGTATCCCACTCCGCGAGACCCAGTACTTC
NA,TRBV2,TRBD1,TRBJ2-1,CASRQGASSYNEQFF,TGTGCCAGCAGACAGGGGGCGAGCTCCTACAATGAGCAGTTCTTC
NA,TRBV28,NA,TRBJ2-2,CASSLGLFTGELFF,TGTGCCAGCAGTTTAGGACTGTTCACCGGGGAGCTGTTTTTT
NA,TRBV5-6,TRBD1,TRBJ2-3,CASSTGTGAGTDTQYF,TGTGCCAGCAGTACCGGGACAGGGGCAGGTACAGATACGCAGTATTTT
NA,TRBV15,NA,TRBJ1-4,CATSRDPKTGNNEKLFF,TGTGCCACCAGCAGAGACCCCAAGACAGGAAATAATGAAAAACTGTTTTTT
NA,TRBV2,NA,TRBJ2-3,CASSERVSTDTQYF,TGTGCCAGCAGTGAACGTGTTAGCACAGATACGCAGTATTTT
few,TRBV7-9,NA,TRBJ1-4,CASSLRGASEKLFF,TGTGCCAGCAGCTTACGGGGGGCCTCTGAAAAACTGTTTTTT
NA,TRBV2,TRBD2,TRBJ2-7,CASKSAGGSYEQYF,TGTGCCAGCAAGTCCGCGGGAGGGTCCTACGAGCAGTACTTC
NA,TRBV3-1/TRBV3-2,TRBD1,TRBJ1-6,CASSHDRGNSPLHF,TGTGCCAGCAGCCACGACAGGGGAAATTCACCCCTCCACTTT
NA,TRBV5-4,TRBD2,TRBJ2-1,CASGPGLADYNEQFF,TGTGCCAGCGGCCCCGGGCTAGCGGACTACAATGAGCAGTTCTTC
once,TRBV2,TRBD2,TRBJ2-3,CASIKREFWDTQYF,TGTGCCAGCATAAAGCGGGAGTTCTGGGATACGCAGTATTTT
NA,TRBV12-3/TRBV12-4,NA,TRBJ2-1,CASNPEWYNEQFF,TGTGCCAGCAACCCCGAGTGGTACAATGAGCAGTTCTTC
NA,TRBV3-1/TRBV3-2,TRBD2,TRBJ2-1,CASSQPLAGGSYNEQFF,TGTGCCAGCAGCCAACCTCTAGCGGGGGGGTCCTACAATGAGCAGTTCTTC
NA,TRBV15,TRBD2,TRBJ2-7,CATSRDLAGPRREDPTYEQYF,TGTGCCACCAGCAGAGATCTTGCAGGGCCAAGACGGGAGGACCCTACCTACGAGCAGTACTTC